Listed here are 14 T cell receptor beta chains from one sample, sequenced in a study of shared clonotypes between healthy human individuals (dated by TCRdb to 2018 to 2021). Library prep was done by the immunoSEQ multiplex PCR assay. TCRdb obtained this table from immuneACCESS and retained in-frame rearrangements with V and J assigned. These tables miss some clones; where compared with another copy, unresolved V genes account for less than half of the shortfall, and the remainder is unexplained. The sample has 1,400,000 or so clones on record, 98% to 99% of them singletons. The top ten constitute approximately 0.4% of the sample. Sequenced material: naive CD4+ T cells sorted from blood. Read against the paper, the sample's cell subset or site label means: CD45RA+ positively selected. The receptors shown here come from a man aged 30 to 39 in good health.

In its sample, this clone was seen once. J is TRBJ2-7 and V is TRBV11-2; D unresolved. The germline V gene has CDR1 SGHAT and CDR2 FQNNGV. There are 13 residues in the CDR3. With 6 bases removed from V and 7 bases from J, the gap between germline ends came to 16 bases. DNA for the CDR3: TGTGCCAGCAGTCCCGACCAAATAGGTGAGCAGTACTTC. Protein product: CASSPDQIGEQYF. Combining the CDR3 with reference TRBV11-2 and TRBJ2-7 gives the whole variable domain EAGVAQSPRYKIIEKRQSVAFWCNPISGHATLYWYQQILGQGPKLLIQFQNNGVVDDSQLPKDRFSAERLKGVDSTLKIQPAKLEDSAVYLCASSPDQIGEQYFGPGTRLTVT.

CDR3 residues: CASSVDGREAPDTQYF. In DNA form, the CDR3 reads TGTGCCAGCAGCGTAGACGGGCGGGAGGCCCCAGATACGCAGTATTTT. The chain uses TRBV9 and TRBJ2-3, with 8 bases aligning to TRBD2. Germline V gene data show CDR1 as SGDLS and CDR2 as YYNGEE. The CDR3 runs to 16 residues. With 0 bases clipped from V and 4 bases from J, the junction kept 7 bases outside the gene matches.

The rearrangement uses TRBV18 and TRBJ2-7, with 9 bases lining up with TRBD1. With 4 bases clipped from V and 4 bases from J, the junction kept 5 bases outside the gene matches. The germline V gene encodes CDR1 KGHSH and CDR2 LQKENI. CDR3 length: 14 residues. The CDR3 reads CASSLRDRGYEQYF. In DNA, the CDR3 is TGTGCCAGCTCACTCCGAGACAGGGGGTACGAGCAGTACTTC. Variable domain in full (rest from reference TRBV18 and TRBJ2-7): NAGVMQNPRHLVRRRGQEARLRCSPMKGHSHVYWYRQLPEEGLKFMVYLQKENIIDESGMPKERFSAEFPKEGPSILRIQQVVRGDSAAYFCASSLRDRGYEQYFGPGTRLTVT.

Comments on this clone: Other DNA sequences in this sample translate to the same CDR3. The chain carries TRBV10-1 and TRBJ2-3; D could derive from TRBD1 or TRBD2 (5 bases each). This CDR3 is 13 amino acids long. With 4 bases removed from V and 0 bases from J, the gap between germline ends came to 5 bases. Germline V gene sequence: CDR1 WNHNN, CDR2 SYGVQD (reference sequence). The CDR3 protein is CASSGGSTDTQYF. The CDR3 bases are TGCGCCAGCAGTGGGGGGAGCACAGATACGCAGTATTTT.

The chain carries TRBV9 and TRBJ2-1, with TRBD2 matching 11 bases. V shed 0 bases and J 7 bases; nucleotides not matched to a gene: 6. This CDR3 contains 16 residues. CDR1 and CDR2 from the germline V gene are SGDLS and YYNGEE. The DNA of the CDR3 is TGTGCCAGCAGCGTAGCTAGGGCTAGCGGGAGGAATGAGCAGTTCTTC. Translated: CASSVARASGRNEQFF.

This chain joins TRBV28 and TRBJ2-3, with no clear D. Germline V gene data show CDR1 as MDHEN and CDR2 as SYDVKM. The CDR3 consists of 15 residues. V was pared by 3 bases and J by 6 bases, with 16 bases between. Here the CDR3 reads CASSFWAGTLDTQYF. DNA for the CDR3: TGTGCCAGCAGTTTTTGGGCTGGAACCTTGGATACGCAGTATTTT. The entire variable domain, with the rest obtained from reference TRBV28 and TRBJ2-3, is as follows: DVKVTQSSRYLVKRTGEKVFLECVQDMDHENMFWYRQDPGLGLRLIYFSYDVKMKEKGDIPEGYSVSREKKERFSLILESASTNQTSMYLCASSFWAGTLDTQYFGPGTRLTVL.

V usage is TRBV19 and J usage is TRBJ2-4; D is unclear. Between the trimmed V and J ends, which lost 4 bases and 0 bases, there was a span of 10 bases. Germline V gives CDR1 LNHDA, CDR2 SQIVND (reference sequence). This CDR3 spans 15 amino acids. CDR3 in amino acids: CASSRAPLAKNIQYF. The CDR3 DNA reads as TGTGCCAGTAGTAGAGCCCCGTTAGCCAAAAACATTCAGTACTTC. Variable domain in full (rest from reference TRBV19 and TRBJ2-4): DGGITQSPKYLFRKEGQNVTLSCEQNLNHDAMYWYRQDPGQGLRLIYYSQIVNDFQKGDIAEGYSVSREKKESFPLTVTSAQKNPTAFYLCASSRAPLAKNIQYFGAGTRLSVL.

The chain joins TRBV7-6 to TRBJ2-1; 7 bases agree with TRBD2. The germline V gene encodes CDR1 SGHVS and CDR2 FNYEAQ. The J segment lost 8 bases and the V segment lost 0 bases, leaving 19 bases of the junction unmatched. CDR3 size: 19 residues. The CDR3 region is CASSLALPLRREGLDEQFF. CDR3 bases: TGTGCCAGCAGCTTAGCTCTGCCACTAAGGAGGGAGGGCCTGGATGAGCAGTTCTTC.

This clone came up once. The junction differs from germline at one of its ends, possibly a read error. This chain's CDR3 is CASGDTTYEQYF. The CDR3 nucleotides read TGTGCCAGCGGTGACACTACCTACGAGCAGTACTTC. This rearrangement joins TRBV2 to TRBJ2-7; no definite D call. The CDR3 covers 12 residues. CDR1 is SNHLY, CDR2 FYNNEI, per germline.

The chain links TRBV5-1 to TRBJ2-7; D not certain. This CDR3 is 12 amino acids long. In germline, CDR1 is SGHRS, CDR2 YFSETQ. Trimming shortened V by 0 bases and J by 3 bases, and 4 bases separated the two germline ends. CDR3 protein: CASSLENYEQYF. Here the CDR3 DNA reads TGCGCCAGCAGCTTGGAGAACTACGAGCAGTACTTC.

The CDR3 spells CASSLGLAGVEYEQYF. The CDR3 nucleotides read TGTGCCAGCAGCTTGGGACTAGCGGGAGTAGAGTACGAGCAGTACTTC. The gene calls are TRBV5-5 and TRBJ2-7; 12 bases match TRBD2. V shed 0 bases, J shed 4 bases, and the junction held 5 bases outside the gene matches. The CDR3 totals 16 residues. The germline V gene encodes CDR1 SGHKS and CDR2 YYEKEE (reference sequence). Based on the CDR3 plus reference TRBV5-5 and TRBJ2-7, the full variable domain is DAGVTQSPTHLIKTRGQQVTLRCSPISGHKSVSWYQQVLGQGPQFIFQYYEKEERGRGNFPDRFSARQFPNYSSELNVNALLLGDSALYLCASSLGLAGVEYEQYFGPGTRLTVT.

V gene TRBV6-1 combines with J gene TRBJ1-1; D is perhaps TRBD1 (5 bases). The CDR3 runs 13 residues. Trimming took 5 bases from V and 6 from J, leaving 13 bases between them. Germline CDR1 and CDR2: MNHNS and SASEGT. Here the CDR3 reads CASSHGQGSEAFF. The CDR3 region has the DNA TGTGCCAGCAGTCACGGCCAGGGCTCTGAAGCTTTCTTT.

This CDR3 reads CASSVAPVGWSTYNEQFF. The DNA for the CDR3 is TGTGCCAGCAGCGTAGCCCCTGTCGGGTGGAGCACCTACAATGAGCAGTTCTTC. The V gene is TRBV9, the J gene TRBJ2-1, with no clear D. Looked up from germline, CDR1 is SGDLS and CDR2 is YYNGEE. This CDR3 comprises 18 residues. The ends were cut back, 0 bases at V and 2 bases at J, with 18 bases in the middle.

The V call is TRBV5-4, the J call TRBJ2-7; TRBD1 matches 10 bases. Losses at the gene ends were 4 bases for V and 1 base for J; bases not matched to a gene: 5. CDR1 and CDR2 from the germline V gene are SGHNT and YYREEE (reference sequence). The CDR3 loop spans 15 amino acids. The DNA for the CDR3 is TGTGCCAGCAGCCCCGGGACAGGGGTTTCCTACGAGCAGTACTTC. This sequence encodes CASSPGTGVSYEQYF.